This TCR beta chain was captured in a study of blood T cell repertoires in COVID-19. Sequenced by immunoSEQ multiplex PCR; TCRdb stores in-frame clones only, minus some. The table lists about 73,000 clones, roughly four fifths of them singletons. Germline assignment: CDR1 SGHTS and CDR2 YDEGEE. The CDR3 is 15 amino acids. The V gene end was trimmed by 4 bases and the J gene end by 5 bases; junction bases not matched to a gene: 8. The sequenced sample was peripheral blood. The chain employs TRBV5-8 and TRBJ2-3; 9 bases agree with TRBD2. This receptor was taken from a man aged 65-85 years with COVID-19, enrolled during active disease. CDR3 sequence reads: CASSPASGNGDTQYF. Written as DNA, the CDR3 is TGTGCCAGCAGCCCGGCTAGCGGGAACGGAGATACGCAGTATTTT.